The 32 T cell receptor beta chains presented below share a single source sample, sequenced in a study of T cell repertoires in cytomegalovirus infection (dated by TCRdb to between 2018 and 2021). Per the publication, the treatment or condition label means: in vitro stimulation with specific CMV peptide epitopes to enrich CMV-specific T cells. No antigens are known for them. The sequencer was an Illumina HiSeq 1500. TCRdb reprocessed the public reads (quality trimming at Q25 with fastp, clone calling with MiXCR) and kept in-frame beta chains. CDR3 protein duplicates are merged, each entry listing the most common genes and DNA. This sample gives 100,000 or so distinct CDR3 sequences in total; approximately 32% of them show up just once. The ten most abundant clones make up roughly 71% of the sample. Source: CD8+ T cells from cultured PBMCs, taken from culture after CMV antigen stimulation. The source is a human donor in good health (CMV status not recorded). Some clones in this sample may be carry-over from other donors' samples.

Regarding this clonotype: This may be a read error: a much more frequent sequence differs by one nucleotide. The rearrangement joins TRBV28 to TRBJ2-7, with D possibly called TRBD1 or TRBD2 (5 bases each). The CDR3 length is 14 residues. Germline assignment: CDR1 MDHEN and CDR2 SYDVKM. In nucleotides, the CDR3 is TGTGCCAGCAGGGGGGATTTACGGAACGACGAGCAGCACTTC. Protein: CASRGDLRNDEQHF.

This clonotype was seen at least ten times. The chain combines TRBV4-1 with TRBJ2-7; no firm D call. Trimming removed 4 bases at V and 1 base at J, with 8 bases between. Germline V gene data show CDR1 as MGHRA and CDR2 as YSYEKL. This CDR3 is 13 amino acids long. The CDR3 sequence: CASSPQDSYEQYF. DNA of the CDR3: TGCGCCAGCAGCCCGCAGGATTCCTACGAGCAGTACTTC.

The chain couples TRBV6-5 to TRBJ2-7; 7 bases match TRBD1. CDR1 and CDR2 from the germline V gene are MNHEY and SVGAGI. The trim removed 6 bases at V and 3 bases at J, leaving 8 bases unmatched. CDR3 length equals 14 residues. In DNA, the CDR3 is TGTGCCAGCAGGCGACAGGGACCTTACTACGAGCAGTACTTC. Protein product: CASRRQGPYYEQYF.

DNA for the CDR3: TGCAGTGCTAGAGATTGGGATTACGAGCAGTACTTC. Translating it yields CSARDWDYEQYF. This chain uses TRBV20-1 with TRBJ2-7; no clear D gene. V lost 0 bases, J lost 4 bases, and 7 bases lay in between. Germline V gene lookup returns CDR1 DFQATT and CDR2 SNEGSKA (reference sequence). The CDR3 is 12 amino acids.

The chain uses TRBV2 and TRBJ1-6, with D possibly being TRBD1 (5 bases). This CDR3 region has 15 residues. Trimming took off 4 bases at V and 10 bases at J, with 17 bases between the two ends. Germline values: CDR1 SNHLY, CDR2 FYNNEI. The CDR3 is CASSGAGRERSPLHF. CDR3 sequence (DNA): TGTGCCAGCAGTGGTGCTGGCAGGGAACGATCACCCCTCCACTTT.

The genes are TRBV20-1 and TRBJ2-3, with D perhaps matching TRBD1 (5 bases). The ends were cut back, 6 bases at V and 2 bases at J, with 15 bases in the middle. CDR3 length: 14 residues. Germline assignment: CDR1 DFQATT and CDR2 SNEGSKA (reference sequence). The CDR3 sequence: CSAKEGGHTDTQYF. The CDR3 DNA reads TGCAGTGCAAAAGAAGGCGGACACACAGATACGCAGTATTTT.

The rearrangement joins TRBV27 to TRBJ2-1; perhaps TRBD1 as D (6 bases). The CDR3 runs to 15 residues. Trimming pared 0 bases from V and 2 bases from J, leaving 8 bases between. Germline V lookup: CDR1 MNHEY, CDR2 SMNVEV (reference sequence). The CDR3 nucleotides are TGTGCCAGCAGTTTATCATGGACAGCCTACAATGAGCAGTTCTTC. Encoded protein: CASSLSWTAYNEQFF.

The chain carries TRBV13 and TRBJ2-1; 9 bases align to TRBD2. Looked up from germline, CDR1 is PRHDT and CDR2 is FYEKMQ (reference sequence). The CDR3 runs 15 residues. V gave up 5 bases and J gave up 6 bases; unmatched junction bases: 8. The CDR3 DNA follows: TGTGCCAGCAGCGGCAGCGGGGGGTCTCGCAATGAGCAGTTCTTC. It encodes CASSGSGGSRNEQFF.

Many counts were recorded for this clonotype. This chain joins TRBV15 and TRBJ2-2; no definite D call. This CDR3 region has 14 residues. Germline values: CDR1 LNHNV, CDR2 YYDKDF (reference sequence). The V end was cut by 0 bases, the J end by 4 bases, with 6 bases between. Here the CDR3 reads CATSRDSRTGELFF. DNA for the CDR3: TGTGCCACCAGCAGAGATTCCCGCACCGGGGAGCTGTTTTTT.

J is TRBJ2-4 and V is TRBV7-9; D unclear. Germline V gives CDR1 SEHNR, CDR2 FQNEAQ (reference sequence). This CDR3 region has 13 residues. Trimming shortened V by 4 bases and J by 5 bases, and 9 bases separated the two germline ends. The DNA of the CDR3 is TGTGCCAGCAGCTCCCCAACTGAAAACATTCAGTACTTC. Translating it yields CASSSPTENIQYF.

This rearrangement joins TRBV4-1 to TRBJ1-1, with no clear D. This CDR3 has 15 residues. Germline-derived CDR1 and CDR2 are MGHRA and YSYEKL. Trimming pared 2 bases from V and 4 bases from J, leaving 14 bases between. The CDR3 region has the DNA TGCGCCAGCAGCCAACAGTCGGTAAAGAGCACTGAAGCTTTCTTT. Translation: CASSQQSVKSTEAFF.

This clonotype has ten or more counts. The genes are TRBV7-9 and TRBJ2-3, with no clear D. V was clipped by 5 bases and J by 2 bases, with 5 bases between them. The CDR3 loop spans 12 amino acids. Germline CDR1 is SEHNR and CDR2 is FQNEAQ (reference sequence). The CDR3 region is CASSRLTDTQYF. The DNA of the CDR3 is TGTGCCAGCAGCCGCCTCACAGATACGCAGTATTTT.

The CDR3 is CASRSGYEAFF. CDR3 nucleotides: TGTGCCAGCAGAAGCGGATATGAAGCTTTCTTT. The rearrangement joins TRBV5-4 to TRBJ1-1; no definite D call. The CDR3 runs to 11 residues. The V and J ends lost 5 bases and 7 bases respectively, with 9 bases between them. The V gene's germline CDR1 is SGHNT and CDR2 YYREEE (reference sequence).

The chain recombines TRBV28 with TRBJ1-1; 11 positions match TRBD1. Germline-derived CDR1 and CDR2 are MDHEN and SYDVKM. The CDR3 runs 16 residues. After removal of 6 bases from V and 3 bases from J, the junction contained 9 bases not matched to a gene. CDR3 DNA: TGTGCCAGCAGCTCCGGGACAGGGGGGAGGGACACTGAAGCTTTCTTT. Translating gives CASSSGTGGRDTEAFF. The full variable domain, its missing parts supplied by reference TRBV28 and TRBJ1-1, is DVKVTQSSRYLVKRTGEKVFLECVQDMDHENMFWYRQDPGLGLRLIYFSYDVKMKEKGDIPEGYSVSREKKERFSLILESASTNQTSMYLCASSSGTGGRDTEAFFGQGTRLTVV.

The genes are TRBV5-4 and TRBJ1-1; D unclear. Germline V gives CDR1 SGHNT, CDR2 YYREEE (reference sequence). V lost 2 bases and J 0 bases, leaving 5 bases between the germline ends. CDR3 length: 13 amino acids. The DNA of the CDR3 is TGTGCCAGCAGCTTTTATGTGAACACTGAAGCTTTCTTT. Protein: CASSFYVNTEAFF.

The chain joins TRBV10-3 to TRBJ2-5, with D possibly called TRBD1 or TRBD2 (5 bases each). Deletions cut 0 bases from V and 1 base from J, with 12 bases between. The CDR3 consists of 16 residues. Per the germline V gene, CDR1 is ENHRY and CDR2 is SYGVKD. Here the CDR3 reads CAISESGYGGQETQYF. CDR3 sequence (DNA): TGTGCCATCAGTGAGTCGGGGTATGGGGGCCAAGAGACCCAGTACTTC.

To note about this clonotype: This could be a read error, since a much larger clone is one nucleotide away. The V gene is TRBV7-8, the J gene TRBJ2-4; maybe TRBD2 (6 bases). This CDR3 is built from 16 residues. CDR1 and CDR2 from the germline V gene are SGHVS and FQNEAQ. The CDR3 DNA is TGTGCCAGCAGCGAACGGACTAAACTAGCCAAAAACATTCAGCACTTC. Its protein is CASSERTKLAKNIQHF.

A remark on this clonotype: Just one base apart from a much larger clone, this may be a read error. V gene TRBV7-8 combines with J gene TRBJ1-1, with no clear D. The CDR3 sequence is 14 residues long. The ends were cut back, 6 bases at V and 1 base at J, with 12 bases in the middle. CDR1 and CDR2 (germline): SGHVS, FQNEAQ. The CDR3 DNA follows: TGTGCCAGCAGATTGGGAGGGTGGAACACTGAAGCTTTCTTT. As protein: CASRLGGWNTEAFF.

The sample holds many counts of this clonotype. This sequence joins TRBV20-1 and TRBJ1-2, with D maybe TRBD1 (6 bases). Trimming shortened V by 5 bases and J by 4 bases, and 17 bases separated the two germline ends. The CDR3 runs 14 residues. CDR1 and CDR2 from the germline V gene are DFQATT and SNEGSKA (reference sequence). The CDR3, as DNA: TGCAGTGCTCGTTATGACTGGGACACCTATGGCTACACCTTC. The encoded protein is CSARYDWDTYGYTF.

This chain connects TRBV7-7 to TRBJ2-7; D may be TRBD1 or TRBD2 (5 bases each). Trimming pared 5 bases from V and 3 bases from J, leaving 11 bases between. The CDR3 totals 13 residues. Germline V gene data show CDR1 as SSHAT and CDR2 as FNYEAQ (reference sequence). The CDR3 bases are TGTGCCAGCAGCCGAGGGGAGAACTACGAGCAGTACTTC. Its translation is CASSRGENYEQYF.

This clonotype was observed a handful of times. V is TRBV28 and J is TRBJ1-5; D uncertain. CDR1 is MDHEN, CDR2 SYDVKM, per germline. The CDR3 contains 14 residues. Trimming took 2 bases from V and 5 from J, leaving 10 bases between them. Here the CDR3 reads CASSLEPKHQPQHF. The CDR3 DNA reads as TGTGCCAGCAGTTTAGAGCCGAAGCATCAGCCCCAGCATTTT.

The rearrangement joins TRBV7-6 to TRBJ1-4; 7 nucleotides agree with TRBD1. V shed 4 bases and J 10 bases; nucleotides not matched to a gene: 18. This CDR3 comprises 17 residues. Germline CDR1 SGHVS, CDR2 FNYEAQ. CDR3 amino acids: CASSSIERQGPIGKLFF. As DNA, the CDR3 is TGTGCCAGCAGCTCAATAGAAAGACAGGGACCGATCGGAAAACTGTTTTTT.

There are a few counts of this clonotype. The genes are TRBV4-1 and TRBJ1-3; D uncertain. Trimming removed 1 base at V and 10 bases at J, with 11 bases between. In germline, CDR1 is MGHRA, CDR2 YSYEKL. The CDR3 loop spans 13 amino acids. CDR3 region: CASSQGVSRTIYF. The CDR3 DNA reads TGCGCCAGCAGCCAAGGCGTATCTAGGACCATATATTTT.

This clonotype was recorded a few times. The V gene is TRBV7-6, the J gene TRBJ1-4; 7 nucleotides match TRBD1. The CDR3 loop spans 15 amino acids. Germline V gene lookup returns CDR1 SGHVS and CDR2 FNYEAQ. V was clipped by 2 bases and J by 7 bases; unmatched bases: 7. In DNA form, the CDR3 reads TGTGCCAGCAGCTTAAAGGCAGGGGGGTTTGAAAAACTGTTTTTT. Translated: CASSLKAGGFEKLFF.

The chain employs TRBV6-6 and TRBJ2-2; perhaps TRBD1 as D (6 bases). Trimming removed 4 bases at V and 6 bases at J, with 15 bases between. The CDR3 contains 15 residues. CDR1 is MNHNY and CDR2 is SVGAGI in the germline V gene (reference sequence). This CDR3 reads CASSFLTGVAGELFF. The CDR3 coding sequence is TGTGCCAGCAGTTTCTTGACAGGAGTGGCCGGGGAGCTGTTTTTT.

This clonotype has only a few counts. V and J are TRBV11-2 and TRBJ2-5; 10 bases match TRBD2. CDR1 and CDR2 (germline): SGHAT, FQNNGV. Trimming removed 5 bases from V and 3 bases from J; junction bases left unmatched: 9. The CDR3 covers 16 residues. The CDR3 DNA is TGTGCCAGCAGCGCCGGCTGGCTAGCGGGGGAAGAGACCCAGTACTTC. It translates to CASSAGWLAGEETQYF.

Only a few counts were recorded for this clonotype. The chain combines TRBV11-2 with TRBJ2-3; 7 positions match TRBD2. Germline loops: CDR1 SGHAT, CDR2 FQNNGV. The CDR3 contains 17 residues. Unmatched junction bases numbered 10, after V lost 3 bases and J lost 1 base. The CDR3 DNA sequence: TGTGCCAGCAGCTTTCCGTCGGGGGGTTGGGGCACAGATACGCAGTATTTT. Its translation: CASSFPSGGWGTDTQYF.

There are a few counts of this clonotype. This chain connects TRBV7-2 to TRBJ1-1, with 9 bases lining up with TRBD1. Germline V gives CDR1 SGHTA, CDR2 FQGNSA. CDR3 size: 15 residues. The ends lost 5 bases at V and 4 bases at J; junction bases unmatched: 8. The CDR3 DNA follows: TGTGCCAGCAGCGATACTAACAGGGGGCTCACTGAAGCTTTCTTT. It translates to CASSDTNRGLTEAFF.

Many counts were recorded for this clonotype. This chain uses TRBV24-1 with TRBJ1-5; a possible D gene is TRBD1 (5 bases). The CDR3 is 12 residues long. Germline V gives CDR1 KGHDR, CDR2 SFDVKD. V was pared by 5 bases and J by 4 bases, with 5 bases between. The CDR3 region is CATSGGNQPQHF. In nucleotides, the CDR3 is TGTGCCACCAGTGGGGGGAATCAGCCCCAGCATTTT.

This clonotype has just a few counts. The chain joins TRBV12-3 or TRBV12-4 to TRBJ2-6, with 8 bases that match TRBD1. The CDR3 length is 18 residues. J was trimmed by 0 bases and V by 6 bases; bases with no gene match: 10. The CDR3 region is CASRAGQGHISGANVLTF. In DNA, the CDR3 is TGTGCCAGCAGAGCCGGACAGGGCCACATCTCTGGGGCCAACGTCCTGACTTTC.

This chain joins TRBV7-9 and TRBJ2-2, with no clear D. The V end was cut by 3 bases, the J end by 5 bases, with 4 bases between. This CDR3 spans 12 amino acids. Germline V gene lookup returns CDR1 SEHNR and CDR2 FQNEAQ (reference sequence). CDR3 amino acids: CASSFGTGELFF. Written as DNA, the CDR3 is TGTGCCAGCAGCTTTGGGACCGGGGAGCTGTTTTTT.

This clonotype was seen more than once but under ten times. The chain uses TRBV27 and TRBJ2-1; D is unresolved. V shed 5 bases and J shed 12 bases, with 17 bases lying between them. Looked up from germline, CDR1 is MNHEY and CDR2 is SMNVEV (reference sequence). The CDR3 is 13 amino acids. The CDR3 bases are TGTGCCAGCAGTCCCTCCCTGGGGTACGGGCAGTTCTTC. Translation gives CASSPSLGYGQFF.